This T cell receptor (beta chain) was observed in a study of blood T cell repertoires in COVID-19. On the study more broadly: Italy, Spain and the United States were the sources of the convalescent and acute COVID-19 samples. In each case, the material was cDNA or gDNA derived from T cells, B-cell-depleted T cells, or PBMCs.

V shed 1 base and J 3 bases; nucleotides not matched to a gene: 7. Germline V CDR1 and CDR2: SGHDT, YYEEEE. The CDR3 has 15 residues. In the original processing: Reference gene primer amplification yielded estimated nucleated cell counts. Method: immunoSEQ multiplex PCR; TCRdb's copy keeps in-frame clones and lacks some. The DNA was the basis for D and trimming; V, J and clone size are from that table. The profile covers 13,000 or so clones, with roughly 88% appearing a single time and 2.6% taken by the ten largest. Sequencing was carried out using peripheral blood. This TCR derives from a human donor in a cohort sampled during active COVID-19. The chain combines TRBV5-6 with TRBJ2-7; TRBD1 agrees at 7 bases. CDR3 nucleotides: TGTGCCAGCAGCTTGTGGGGGACAGCTATCTACGAGCAGTACTTC. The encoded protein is CASSLWGTAIYEQYF.